This T cell receptor beta chain stems from a study of vaccination and CD4 T cells after COVID-19. Noted treatment: roughly 11-day PBMC culture with coronavirus spike peptide pools or control peptides (ViraFEST assay). The Oncomine TCR Beta short-read assay was applied to DNA of cultured CD4+ T cells. TCRdb re-called the PCR reads with MiXCR, one entry per CDR3 protein. The sample shows roughly 16,000 distinct CDR3 sequences, around half of them seen only once. This clonotype was detected only a few times. Its antigen remains unidentified. The trim removed 5 bases at V and 10 bases at J, leaving 10 bases unmatched. Germline lookup yields CDR1 SGHTA and CDR2 FQGNSA. This CDR3 spans 13 amino acids.

The sequencing sample was made of CD4+ T cells from blood, cultured in vitro. The chain carries TRBV7-2 and TRBJ1-1, with 7 bases matching TRBD1. This clonotype was obtained from a human donor who had recovered from COVID-19. The CDR3 sequence: CASSIRGAGGAFF. As DNA, the CDR3 is TGTGCCAGCAGCATTCGAGGGGCAGGGGGAGCTTTCTTT.